This T cell receptor (beta chain) was obtained from a study of T cells after yellow fever vaccination. Whole-study results and caveats: Although most clonotypes did not, a small share appeared in both CD4 and CD8 compartments. Clones from primary vaccination mostly reappeared after the booster (96% CD4, approximately 91% CD8). Secondary responses were weaker yet peaked faster, day 5 versus 15.

Researchers made TCR cDNA using 5'RACE template switching, and this step added a universal primer site and UMIs. TCRdb recomputed calls from the 5' RACE reads with MiXCR, one row per CDR3 protein. Of about 340,000 distinct CDR3 sequences listed, 12% are singletons. With V trimmed by 2 bases and J by 7 bases, 6 bases remained unmatched. Germline-derived CDR1 and CDR2 are LGHNA and YNFKEQ. The CDR3 has 15 amino acids. For this clonotype: Its antigen is as yet unknown.

This sequence originates from a man between 18 and 35 years old who received the YFV17D yellow fever vaccine. Here the sequenced sample was CD4+ T cells sorted from PBMCs, taken 15 days after the yellow fever booster vaccination. The chain joins TRBV4-2 to TRBJ1-4; TRBD1 matches 8 bases. The CDR3: CASSQKTGALEKLFF. Here the CDR3 DNA reads TGTGCCAGCAGCCAAAAGACAGGGGCCCTTGAAAAACTGTTTTTT.